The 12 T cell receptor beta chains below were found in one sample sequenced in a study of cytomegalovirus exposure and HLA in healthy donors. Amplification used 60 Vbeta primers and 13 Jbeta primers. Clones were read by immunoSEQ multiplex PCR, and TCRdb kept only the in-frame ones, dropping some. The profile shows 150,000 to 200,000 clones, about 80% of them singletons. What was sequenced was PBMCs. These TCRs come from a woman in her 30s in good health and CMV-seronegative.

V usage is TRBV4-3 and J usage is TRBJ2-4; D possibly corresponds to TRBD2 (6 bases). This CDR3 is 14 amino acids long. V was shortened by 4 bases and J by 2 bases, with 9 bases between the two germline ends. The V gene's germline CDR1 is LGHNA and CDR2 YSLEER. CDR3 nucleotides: TGCGCCAGCAGCCCGGGGGTATCCAAAAACATTCAGTACTTC. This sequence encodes CASSPGVSKNIQYF.

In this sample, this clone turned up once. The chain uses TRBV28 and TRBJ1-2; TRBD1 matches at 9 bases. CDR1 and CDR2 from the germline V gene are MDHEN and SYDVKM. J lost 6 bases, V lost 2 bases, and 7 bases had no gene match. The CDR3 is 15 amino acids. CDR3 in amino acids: CASSLVTGGLNGYTF. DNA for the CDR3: TGTGCCAGCAGTTTAGTAACAGGGGGCCTTAATGGCTACACCTTC.

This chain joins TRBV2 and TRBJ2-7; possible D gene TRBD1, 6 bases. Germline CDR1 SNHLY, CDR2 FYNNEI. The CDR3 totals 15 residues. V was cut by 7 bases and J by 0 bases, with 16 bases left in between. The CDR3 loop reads CASNNENRASYEQYF. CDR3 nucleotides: TGTGCCAGCAATAATGAAAACAGGGCCTCCTACGAGCAGTACTTC.

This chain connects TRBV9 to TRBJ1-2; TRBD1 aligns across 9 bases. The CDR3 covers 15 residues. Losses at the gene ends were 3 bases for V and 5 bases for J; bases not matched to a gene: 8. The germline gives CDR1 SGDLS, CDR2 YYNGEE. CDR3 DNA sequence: TGTGCCAGCAGCGCAACGGGACAGGGTTTGTATGGCTACACCTTC. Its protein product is CASSATGQGLYGYTF.

For the CDR3, the DNA is TGCGCCAGCAGCCAAGTTGAGCGGGGGGGCACAGATACGCAGTATTTT. It yields the protein CASSQVERGGTDTQYF. This sequence joins TRBV4-1 and TRBJ2-3, with 9 bases matching TRBD2. This CDR3 has 16 residues. Germline assignment: CDR1 MGHRA and CDR2 YSYEKL. V dropped 1 base and J dropped 1; count of bases not matched to a gene: 3.

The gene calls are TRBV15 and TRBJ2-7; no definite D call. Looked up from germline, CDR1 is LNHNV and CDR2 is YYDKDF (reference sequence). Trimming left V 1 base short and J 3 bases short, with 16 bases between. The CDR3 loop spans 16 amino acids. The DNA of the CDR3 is TGTGCCACCAGCAGAGCTTTGGGCCGGATCAACTACGAGCAGTACTTC. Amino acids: CATSRALGRINYEQYF.

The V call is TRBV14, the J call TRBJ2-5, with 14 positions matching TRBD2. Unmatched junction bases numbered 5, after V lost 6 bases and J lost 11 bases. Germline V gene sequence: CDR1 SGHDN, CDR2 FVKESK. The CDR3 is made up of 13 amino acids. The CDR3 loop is CASRVTSGGEQYF. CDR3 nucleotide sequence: TGTGCCAGCAGAGTGACTAGCGGGGGGGAGCAGTACTTC.

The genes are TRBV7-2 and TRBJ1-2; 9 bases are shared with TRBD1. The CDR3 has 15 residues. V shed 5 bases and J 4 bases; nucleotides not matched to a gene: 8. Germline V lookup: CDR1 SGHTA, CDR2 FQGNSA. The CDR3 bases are TGTGCCAGCAGCGCGCGGGACAGGGCGGGCTATGGCTACACCTTC. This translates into CASSARDRAGYGYTF.

CDR3 bases: TGCGCCAGCAGCCAAGGGCTCGAGCGGGAGTGGCGCACCGGGGAGCTGTTTTTT. It encodes CASSQGLEREWRTGELFF. The rearrangement uses TRBV4-3 and TRBJ2-2, with 8 bases matching TRBD2. Germline CDR1 reads LGHNA; CDR2 reads YSLEER. Losses at the gene ends were 1 base for V and 4 bases for J; bases not matched to a gene: 11. The CDR3 totals 18 residues.

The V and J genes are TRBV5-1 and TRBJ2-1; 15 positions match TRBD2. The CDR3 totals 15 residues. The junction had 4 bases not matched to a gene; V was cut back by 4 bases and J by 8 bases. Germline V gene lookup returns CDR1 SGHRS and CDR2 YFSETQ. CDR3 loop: CASSPGLAGGDEQFF. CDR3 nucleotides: TGCGCCAGCAGCCCGGGACTAGCGGGAGGCGATGAGCAGTTCTTC.

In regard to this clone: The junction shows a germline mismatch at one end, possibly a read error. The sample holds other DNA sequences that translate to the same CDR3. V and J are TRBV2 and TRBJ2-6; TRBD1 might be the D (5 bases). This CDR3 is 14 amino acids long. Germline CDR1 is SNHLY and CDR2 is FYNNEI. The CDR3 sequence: CASSERSGANGLTF. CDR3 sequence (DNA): TGTGCCAGCAGTGAACGGTCTGGGGCCAACGGCCTGACTTTC.

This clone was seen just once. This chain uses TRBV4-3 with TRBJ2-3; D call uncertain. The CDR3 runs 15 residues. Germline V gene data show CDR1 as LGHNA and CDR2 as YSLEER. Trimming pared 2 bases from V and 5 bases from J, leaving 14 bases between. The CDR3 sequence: CASSQRPLSGDTQYF. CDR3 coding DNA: TGCGCCAGCAGCCAACGCCCCCTCTCGGGAGATACGCAGTATTTT.